These 17 T cell receptor beta chains came from one sample sequenced in a study of OX40 agonist ivuxolimab in advanced cancers. Here immunoSEQ multiplex PCR was the method, and the copy in TCRdb shows in-frame clones only, minus some. The top ten hold around 6% of the sample, which has some 83,000 clones, 93% seen once. The material sequenced was CD4+ or CD8+ T cells sorted from blood, taken in a trial of the OX40 agonist ivuxolimab. The receptor source for this set is an adult with an advanced solid tumor such as melanoma, head and neck, liver or kidney cancer.

The rearrangement joins TRBV2 to TRBJ2-6; a possible D gene is TRBD2 (6 bases). With 6 bases removed from V and 0 bases from J, the gap between germline ends came to 24 bases. Germline V gene sequence: CDR1 SNHLY, CDR2 FYNNEI. The CDR3 is 20 amino acids. CDR3 bases: TGTGCCAGCAGGGGCTGGGGGGAGGCGAAAAGGTACTCTGGGGCCAACGTCCTGACTTTC. Translated: CASRGWGEAKRYSGANVLTF.

The chain joins TRBV5-1 to TRBJ2-3, with 7 bases identical to TRBD2. The CDR3 covers 12 residues. Germline V gives CDR1 SGHRS, CDR2 YFSETQ. J was trimmed by 9 bases and V by 2 bases; bases with no gene match: 3. This CDR3 is CASSLSGDTQYF. The CDR3 nucleotides read TGCGCCAGCAGCTTAAGCGGGGACACGCAGTATTTT.

The chain uses TRBV5-1 and TRBJ1-4; 8 nucleotides agree with TRBD1. Unmatched junction bases numbered 4, after V lost 3 bases and J lost 6 bases. In germline, CDR1 is SGHRS, CDR2 YFSETQ. The CDR3 totals 14 residues. The CDR3 is CASSSRGRDEKLFF. CDR3 DNA sequence: TGCGCCAGCAGCTCCAGGGGGCGAGATGAAAAACTGTTTTTT.

This chain connects TRBV2 to TRBJ1-1; 10 bases are a match to TRBD1. Per germline, CDR1 SNHLY and CDR2 FYNNEI. V shed 5 bases and J 5 bases; nucleotides not matched to a gene: 5. There are 14 residues in the CDR3. CDR3 amino acids: CASSPGQGWTEAFF. The DNA of the CDR3 is TGTGCCAGCAGTCCGGGACAGGGGTGGACTGAAGCTTTCTTT.

The chain is built from TRBV7-9 and TRBJ2-5; 11 bases map to TRBD2. CDR1 SEHNR and CDR2 FQNEAQ come from the germline V gene (reference sequence). The CDR3 spans 13 residues. With 7 bases clipped from V and 4 bases from J, the junction kept 2 bases outside the gene matches. CDR3 coding DNA: TGTGCCAGCAAGACTAGCGGGGTAGAGACCCAGTACTTC. Translation: CASKTSGVETQYF.

The genes are TRBV10-3 and TRBJ1-1; 7 bases align to TRBD1. V shed 2 bases, J shed 1 base, and the junction held 10 bases outside the gene matches. Per germline, CDR1 ENHRY and CDR2 SYGVKD. This CDR3 is built from 17 residues. The chain's CDR3 is CAISENDRAGRNTEAFF. The CDR3 nucleotides read TGTGCCATCAGTGAGAATGACAGGGCGGGGAGGAACACTGAAGCTTTCTTT.

This sequence joins TRBV7-2 and TRBJ2-1; 14 positions agree with TRBD2. The length of the CDR3 is 18 residues. The germline V gene encodes CDR1 SGHTA and CDR2 FQGNSA. The junction had 5 bases not matched to a gene; V was cut back by 1 base and J by 3 bases. CDR3 amino acids: CASSLGTSGRIFYNEQFF. The CDR3 region has the DNA TGTGCCAGCAGCTTAGGGACTAGCGGGAGGATATTCTACAATGAGCAGTTCTTC.

V is TRBV27 and J is TRBJ2-5, with D possibly TRBD1 on 6 matching bases. CDR3 length: 14 residues. Germline V CDR1 and CDR2: MNHEY, SMNVEV (reference sequence). The ends were cut back, 3 bases at V and 5 bases at J, with 13 bases in the middle. DNA of the CDR3: TGTGCCAGCAGTTTGAGACAGGCCGGGGAGACCCAGTACTTC. It translates to CASSLRQAGETQYF.

This clone has a handful of counts. The chain combines TRBV2 with TRBJ2-7; TRBD1 matches 7 bases. The length of the CDR3 is 13 residues. CDR1 and CDR2 from the germline V gene are SNHLY and FYNNEI. V was pared by 6 bases and J by 0 bases, with 2 bases of the junction left unmatched. CDR3 residues: CASRWTGSYEQYF. CDR3 sequence (DNA): TGTGCCAGCAGGTGGACAGGCTCCTACGAGCAGTACTTC.

This rearrangement joins TRBV2 to TRBJ1-1; D possibly corresponds to TRBD1 (6 bases). Germline V gene lookup returns CDR1 SNHLY and CDR2 FYNNEI. Trimming left V 8 bases short and J 4 bases short, with 17 bases between. The CDR3 covers 14 residues. CDR3 nucleotide sequence: TGTGCCAGCCGCATGGCGGGGGCGATCACTGAAGCTTTCTTT. The encoded protein is CASRMAGAITEAFF. Complete variable domain (other parts from reference TRBV2 and TRBJ1-1): EPEVTQTPSHQVTQMGQEVILRCVPISNHLYFYWYRQILGQKVEFLVSFYNNEISEKSEIFDDQFSVERPDGSNFTLKIRSTKLEDSAMYFCASRMAGAITEAFFGQGTRLTVV.

The V and J genes are TRBV7-8 and TRBJ1-1, with D maybe TRBD1 (6 bases). The V gene's germline CDR1 is SGHVS and CDR2 FQNEAQ. This CDR3 spans 14 amino acids. The V end was cut by 5 bases, the J end by 3 bases, with 13 bases between. The CDR3 spells CASSQVPGDTEAFF. In DNA form, the CDR3 reads TGTGCCAGCAGCCAAGTCCCAGGGGACACTGAAGCTTTCTTT.

A single count supports this clone. The rearrangement links TRBV9 to TRBJ2-2; 7 bases fit TRBD1. The germline V gene encodes CDR1 SGDLS and CDR2 YYNGEE. The CDR3 length is 15 residues. The junction had 5 bases not matched to a gene; V was cut back by 6 bases and J by 0 bases. CDR3 nucleotide sequence: TGTGCCAGCAAGACAGGGCTATCGAACACCGGGGAGCTGTTTTTT. The encoded protein is CASKTGLSNTGELFF.

The chain links TRBV5-1 to TRBJ1-2, with unresolved D. The V gene lost 1 base and the J gene lost 4 bases, with 14 bases spanning the gap. CDR3 length equals 15 residues. Germline values: CDR1 SGHRS, CDR2 YFSETQ. The CDR3 DNA reads as TGCGCCAGCAGCTTGCGGGGAGTCAGGTCCTATGGCTACACCTTC. Amino acids: CASSLRGVRSYGYTF.

The gene calls are TRBV10-2 and TRBJ2-1; 8 nucleotides line up with TRBD2. The trim removed 3 bases at V and 7 bases at J, leaving 2 bases unmatched. The CDR3 has 13 amino acids. In germline, CDR1 is WSHSY, CDR2 SAAADI. In DNA, the CDR3 is TGCGCCAGCAGTGAAATAGCGGGAAATGAGCAGTTCTTC. It encodes CASSEIAGNEQFF.

This chain uses TRBV5-1 with TRBJ1-2; the D gene is possibly TRBD1 (5 bases). CDR1 and CDR2 (germline): SGHRS, YFSETQ. This CDR3 has 15 amino acids. V was shortened by 0 bases and J by 2 bases, with 11 bases between the two germline ends. The chain's CDR3 is CASSLAGVGNYGYTF. CDR3 sequence (DNA): TGCGCCAGCAGCTTGGCGGGGGTCGGGAACTATGGCTACACCTTC.

The V and J genes are TRBV9 and TRBJ1-2; D unclear. The V end lost 3 bases, the J end lost 2 bases, and 8 bases lay between the germline ends. The CDR3 length is 13 residues. Germline-derived CDR1 and CDR2 are SGDLS and YYNGEE. The CDR3 protein is CASSGDLNYGYTF. The DNA for the CDR3 is TGTGCCAGCAGCGGGGATCTAAACTATGGCTACACCTTC.

The rearrangement joins TRBV13 to TRBJ2-1, with no clear D. Germline CDR1 reads PRHDT; CDR2 reads FYEKMQ (reference sequence). V was pared by 3 bases and J by 6 bases, with 6 bases between. CDR3 length: 12 residues. The CDR3 coding sequence is TGTGCCAGCAGCTTTTCTCGCAATGAGCAGTTCTTC. It codes for CASSFSRNEQFF.